Below are 15 T cell receptor beta chains sequenced from a single sample in a study of blood T cell repertoires in COVID-19. Data came from immunoSEQ multiplex PCR; TCRdb stores just in-frame clones and leaves some out. The sample holds roughly 300,000 clones; nearly 90% are singletons and the top ten take approximately 1.8%. Sequencing used peripheral blood. The receptors originated from a woman aged 30 to 39 with COVID-19, enrolled during active disease.

The V gene is TRBV2, the J gene TRBJ1-1, with D maybe TRBD1 (5 bases). V was trimmed by 7 bases and J by 11 bases, leaving 17 bases between them. The CDR3 totals 12 residues. CDR1 is SNHLY, CDR2 FYNNEI, per germline. The CDR3 spells CASTLFQGLAFF. In nucleotides, the CDR3 is TGTGCCAGCACTCTCTTTCAGGGCTTGGCTTTCTTT. Together with reference TRBV2 and TRBJ1-1, the CDR3 gives the full variable domain: EPEVTQTPSHQVTQMGQEVILRCVPISNHLYFYWYRQILGQKVEFLVSFYNNEISEKSEIFDDQFSVERPDGSNFTLKIRSTKLEDSAMYFCASTLFQGLAFFGQGTRLTVV.

V is TRBV7-5 and J is TRBJ2-7; the table's D call, TRBD2, has no DNA check behind it. TRBV7-5 is reported as a pseudogene. The CDR3 consists of 14 residues. In DNA, the CDR3 is TGTGTCAGAAGCTTAGCAGAAGGGAGTTCCGAGCAGTACTTC. This codes for CVRSLAEGSSEQYF.

This chain links TRBV28 with TRBJ2-1, with D possibly matching TRBD2 (7 bases). This CDR3 has 15 residues. Trimming stripped 2 bases from V and 4 bases from J, with 12 bases between. Per germline, CDR1 MDHEN and CDR2 SYDVKM. CDR3 sequence (DNA): TGTGCCAGCAGTTTACAAAAGGGGGGGTACAATGAGCAGTTCTTC. As protein: CASSLQKGGYNEQFF.

This chain connects TRBV5-6 to TRBJ2-1, with TRBD2 matching 7 bases. J gave up 0 bases and V 1 base, and 4 bases lay outside the gene matches. The germline V gene encodes CDR1 SGHDT and CDR2 YYEEEE. This CDR3 region has 16 residues. The CDR3 reads CASSLWGGNSYNEQFF. The CDR3 nucleotides are TGTGCCAGCAGCTTGTGGGGGGGGAACTCCTACAATGAGCAGTTCTTC.

Regarding this clone: The sample contains more than one DNA sequence encoding this CDR3. The rearrangement links TRBV18 to TRBJ1-2, with 9 bases that match TRBD1. The germline CDR1 and CDR2 sequences are KGHSH and LQKENI. V shed 3 bases and J 6 bases; nucleotides not matched to a gene: 5. The CDR3 length is 14 residues. The CDR3 is CASSPGTGRDGYTF. CDR3 sequence (DNA): TGTGCCAGCTCACCTGGGACAGGGCGGGATGGCTACACCTTC.

This clone has just a few counts. The chain has TRBV10-3 and TRBJ1-1; perhaps TRBD1 as D (6 bases). Germline loops: CDR1 ENHRY, CDR2 SYGVKD. Trimming removed 0 bases at V and 4 bases at J, with 12 bases between. The CDR3 has 15 residues. CDR3 in amino acids: CAISESGGAVTEAFF. The CDR3 DNA follows: TGTGCCATCAGTGAGTCTGGGGGGGCTGTCACTGAAGCTTTCTTT.

The chain recombines TRBV7-9 with TRBJ2-3; D possibly corresponds to TRBD1 (6 bases). The germline gives CDR1 SEHNR, CDR2 FQNEAQ (reference sequence). The CDR3 runs 11 residues. The CDR3 coding sequence is TGTGCGGGGGCGGGCACAGATACGCAGTATTTT. It is translated as CAGAGTDTQYF.

The chain joins TRBV7-9 to TRBJ1-2; D remains ambiguous. The CDR3 consists of 13 residues. Trimming pared 0 bases from V and 4 bases from J, leaving 6 bases between. Germline CDR1 reads SEHNR; CDR2 reads FQNEAQ (reference sequence). CDR3 nucleotide sequence: TGTGCCAGCAGCTTAGCGATCGGCTATGGCTACACCTTC. Translation gives CASSLAIGYGYTF.

This clone was detected only once. V usage is TRBV28 and J usage is TRBJ1-2; 8 nucleotides match TRBD1. The CDR3 runs to 16 residues. The germline V gene has CDR1 MDHEN and CDR2 SYDVKM. With 2 bases clipped from V and 5 bases from J, the junction kept 10 bases outside the gene matches. DNA for the CDR3: TGTGCCAGCAGTTTAAGTCCCGGACAGGGACGTTATGGCTACACCTTC. It translates to CASSLSPGQGRYGYTF.

This sequence joins TRBV6-2 or TRBV6-3 and TRBJ2-2; TRBD2 matches at 8 bases. CDR3 length: 13 residues. V lost 6 bases and J lost 6; bases outside the gene matches: 3. Germline assignment: CDR1 MNHEY and CDR2 SVGEGT. CDR3 loop: CASSVLAAGELFF. The CDR3 DNA is TGTGCCAGCAGCGTACTAGCGGCCGGGGAGCTGTTTTTT.

The chain uses TRBV7-9 and TRBJ1-6, with D uncertain. The CDR3 is made up of 13 amino acids. V was shortened by 2 bases and J by 7 bases, with 6 bases between the two germline ends. The germline V gene has CDR1 SEHNR and CDR2 FQNEAQ (reference sequence). The CDR3 nucleotides read TGTGCCAGCAGCTTATATGAGAATTCACCCCTCCACTTT. Its protein is CASSLYENSPLHF. The variable domain in full, with the rest retrieved from reference TRBV7-9 and TRBJ1-6, is DTGVSQNPRHKITKRGQNVTFRCDPISEHNRLYWYRQTLGQGPEFLTYFQNEAQLEKSRLLSDRFSAERPKGSFSTLEIQRTEQGDSAMYLCASSLYENSPLHFGNGTRLTVT.

The chain is built from TRBV18 and TRBJ2-7, with D maybe TRBD2 (5 bases). Germline values: CDR1 KGHSH, CDR2 LQKENI. The CDR3 totals 13 residues. Trimming removed 4 bases from V and 5 bases from J, with 12 bases in between. The CDR3 reads CASSQHLADEQYV. The CDR3 DNA reads TGTGCCAGCTCACAACATCTAGCCGACGAGCAGTACGTC.

This chain joins TRBV2 and TRBJ1-1; TRBD1 matches 9 bases. The CDR3 runs to 15 residues. The J segment lost 5 bases and the V segment lost 5 bases, leaving 9 bases of the junction unmatched. CDR1 is SNHLY, CDR2 FYNNEI, per germline. The CDR3 sequence is CASSLTTGGGTEAFF. The CDR3 DNA reads as TGTGCCAGCAGTCTTACGACAGGGGGGGGGACTGAAGCTTTCTTT.

This sequence joins TRBV7-2 and TRBJ2-5; maybe TRBD2 (7 bases). CDR1 and CDR2 from the germline V gene are SGHTA and FQGNSA. The CDR3 consists of 15 residues. The V and J ends lost 5 bases and 5 bases respectively, with 18 bases between them. CDR3 in amino acids: CASSLHGGAGETQYF. The DNA for the CDR3 is TGTGCCAGCAGCCTCCATGGGGGGGCCGGGGAGACCCAGTACTTC.

In its sample, this clone was seen once. The chain uses TRBV19 and TRBJ2-7; D possibly corresponds to TRBD1 (7 bases). Trimming pared 0 bases from V and 3 bases from J, leaving 18 bases between. This CDR3 has 17 residues. CDR1 is LNHDA and CDR2 is SQIVND in the germline V gene (reference sequence). The CDR3 region has the DNA TGTGCCAGTAGTATAGATCCGGGCAGGGGGGAATTCTACGAGCAGTACGTC. Translation: CASSIDPGRGEFYEQYV.